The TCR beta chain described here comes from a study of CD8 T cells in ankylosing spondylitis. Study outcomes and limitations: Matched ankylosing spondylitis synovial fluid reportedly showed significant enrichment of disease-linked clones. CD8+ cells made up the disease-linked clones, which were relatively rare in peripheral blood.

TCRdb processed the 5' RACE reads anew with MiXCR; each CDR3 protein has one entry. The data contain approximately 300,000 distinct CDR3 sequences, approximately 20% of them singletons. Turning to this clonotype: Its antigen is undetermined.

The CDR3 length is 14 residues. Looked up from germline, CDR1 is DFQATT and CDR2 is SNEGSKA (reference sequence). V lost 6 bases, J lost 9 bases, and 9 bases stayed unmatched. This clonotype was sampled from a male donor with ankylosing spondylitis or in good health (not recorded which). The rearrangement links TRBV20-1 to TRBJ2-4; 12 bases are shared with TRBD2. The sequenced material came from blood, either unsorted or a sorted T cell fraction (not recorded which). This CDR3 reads CSAPLAGGGRIQYF. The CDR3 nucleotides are TGCAGTGCCCCACTAGCGGGAGGCGGGCGCATTCAGTACTTC.